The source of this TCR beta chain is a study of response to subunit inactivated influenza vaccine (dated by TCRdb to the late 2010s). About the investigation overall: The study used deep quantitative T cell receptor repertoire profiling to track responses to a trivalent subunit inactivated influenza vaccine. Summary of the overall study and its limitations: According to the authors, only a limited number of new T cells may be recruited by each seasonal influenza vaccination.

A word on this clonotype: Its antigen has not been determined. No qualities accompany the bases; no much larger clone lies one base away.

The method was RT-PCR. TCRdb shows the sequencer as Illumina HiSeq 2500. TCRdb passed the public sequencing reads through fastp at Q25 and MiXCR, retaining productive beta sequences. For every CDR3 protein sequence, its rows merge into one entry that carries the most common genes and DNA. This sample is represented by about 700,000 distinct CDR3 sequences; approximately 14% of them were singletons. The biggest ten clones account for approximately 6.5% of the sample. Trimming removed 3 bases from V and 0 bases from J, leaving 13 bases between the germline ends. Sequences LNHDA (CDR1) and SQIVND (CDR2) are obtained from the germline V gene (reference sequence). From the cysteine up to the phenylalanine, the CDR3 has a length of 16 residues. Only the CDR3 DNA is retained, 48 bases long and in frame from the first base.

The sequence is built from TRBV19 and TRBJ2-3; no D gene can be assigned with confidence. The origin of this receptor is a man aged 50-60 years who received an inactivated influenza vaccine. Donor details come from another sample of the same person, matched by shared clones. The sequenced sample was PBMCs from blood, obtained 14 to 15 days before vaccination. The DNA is TGTGCCAGTAGTATTCTCAGCCTCTCTAGCACAGATACGCAGTATTTT. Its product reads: CASSILSLSSTDTQYF.